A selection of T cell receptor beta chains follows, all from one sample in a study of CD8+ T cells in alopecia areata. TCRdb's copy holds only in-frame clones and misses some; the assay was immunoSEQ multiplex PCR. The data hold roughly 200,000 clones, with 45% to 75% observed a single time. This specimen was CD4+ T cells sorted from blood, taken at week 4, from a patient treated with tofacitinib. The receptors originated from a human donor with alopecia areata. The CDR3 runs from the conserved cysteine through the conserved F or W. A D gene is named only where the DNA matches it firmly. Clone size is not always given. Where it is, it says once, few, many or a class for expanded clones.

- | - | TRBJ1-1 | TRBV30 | TGTGCCTGGAGTGTGGGCCCCCACACTGAAGCTTTCTTT | CAWSVGPHTEAFF
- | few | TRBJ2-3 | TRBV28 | TGTGCCAGCCTTGGGGGTGGAGCAGATACGCAGTATTTT | CASLGGGADTQYF
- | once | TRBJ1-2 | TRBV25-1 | TGTGCCAGCAGTCACCCCAACGGGGTAGATTATGGCTACACCTTC | CASSHPNGVDYGYTF
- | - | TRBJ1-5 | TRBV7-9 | TGTGCCAGCAGCTTAGCGGGGGGAGGCCATCAGCCCCAGCATTTT | CASSLAGGGHQPQHF
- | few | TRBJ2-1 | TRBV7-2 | TGTGCCAGCAGCTTACAAAGGGCAGACCCACAGCAGTTCTTC | CASSLQRADPQQFF
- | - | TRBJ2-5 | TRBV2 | TGTGCCAGCAGCGTCAGGGGACCAGAGGAGACCCAGTACTTC | CASSVRGPEETQYF
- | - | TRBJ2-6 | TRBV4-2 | TGTGCCAGCAGCCAAGGCCCCGCAGGGTCGGGGGCCAACGTCCTGACTTTC | CASSQGPAGSGANVLTF
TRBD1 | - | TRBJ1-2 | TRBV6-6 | TGTGCCAGCACCCGGACAGGGAGATTCTACACCTTC | CASTRTGRFYTF
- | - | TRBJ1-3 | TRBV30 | TGTGCCGTCCAAGGCAGACGCTCTGGAAACACCATATATTTT | CAVQGRRSGNTIYF
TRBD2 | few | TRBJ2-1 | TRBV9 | TGTGCCAGCAGCGTAGCTTTCTCTAGCGGGTTAAATGAGCAGTTCTTC | CASSVAFSSGLNEQFF
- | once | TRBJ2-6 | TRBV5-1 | TGCGCCAGCAGCTCAGGAACAGCGTCTGGGGCCAACGTCCTGACTTTC | CASSSGTASGANVLTF
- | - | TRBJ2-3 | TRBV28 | TGTGCCAGCAGTATTCCGGGCCCCCTTCATGATACGCAGTATTTT | CASSIPGPLHDTQYF
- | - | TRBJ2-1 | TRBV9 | TGTGCCAGCAGCGTAGACAGCCCTTTATTGTACAATGAGCAGTTCTTC | CASSVDSPLLYNEQFF
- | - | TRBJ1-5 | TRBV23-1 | TGCGCCAGCAGTCCTTCCAGGCATCAGCCCCAGCATTTT | CASSPSRHQPQHF
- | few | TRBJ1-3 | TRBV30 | TGTGCCCGTCTCTCTGGAAACACCATATATTTT | CARLSGNTIYF
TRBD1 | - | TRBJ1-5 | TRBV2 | TGTGCCAGCAGTGCCGGGACAGGTGGCAATCAGCCCCAGCATTTT | CASSAGTGGNQPQHF
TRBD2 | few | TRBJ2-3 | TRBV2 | TGTGCCAGCACTAACGGACTAGCGGGGACTAGCACAGATACGCAGTATTTT | CASTNGLAGTSTDTQYF
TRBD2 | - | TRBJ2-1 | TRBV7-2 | TGTGCCAGCAGCCCGCTCCTGCGGGGGGCTTTGGATGAGCAGTTCTTC | CASSPLLRGALDEQFF
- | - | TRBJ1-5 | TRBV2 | TGTGCCAGCAGTCTGGGGGCGAGCAATCAGCCCCAGCATTTT | CASSLGASNQPQHF
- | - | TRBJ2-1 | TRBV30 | TGTGCCTGGAGTGTACTAAATGAGCAGTTCTTC | CAWSVLNEQFF
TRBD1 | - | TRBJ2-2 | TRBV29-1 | TGCAGCGTTGTAATCCTACGGCAGGGGGCAGAGGAGCTGTTTTTT | CSVVILRQGAEELFF
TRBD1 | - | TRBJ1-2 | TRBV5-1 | TGCGCCAGCAGCATCCTACCGGGACAGGGGAATGGCTACACCTTC | CASSILPGQGNGYTF
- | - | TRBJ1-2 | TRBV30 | TGTGCCTGGAGTAAGCCCGCGATGGGTGACTACACCTTC | CAWSKPAMGDYTF
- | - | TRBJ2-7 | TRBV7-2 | TGTGCCAGCAGCACAGACAGGAGAGGGCAGTACTTC | CASSTDRRGQYF
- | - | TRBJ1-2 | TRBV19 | TGTGCCAGTTGGAGGGACTATGGCTACACCTTC | CASWRDYGYTF
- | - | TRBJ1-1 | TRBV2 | TGTGCCAGCAGGGCCGGAGGCGGGTACACTGAAGCTTTCTTT | CASRAGGGYTEAFF
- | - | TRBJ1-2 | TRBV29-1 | TGCAGCGTTGAGAGGAACCTCTATGGCTACACCTTC | CSVERNLYGYTF
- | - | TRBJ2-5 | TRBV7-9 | TGTGCCAGCAGCTTAAGTTCGGGGCTCCAAGAGACCCAGTACTTC | CASSLSSGLQETQYF
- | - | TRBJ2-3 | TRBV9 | TGTGCCAGCAGCGTTCTCCGAGCGAGCACAGATACGCAGTATTTT | CASSVLRASTDTQYF
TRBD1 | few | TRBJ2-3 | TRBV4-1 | TGCGCCAGCAGCCGACAGGGGGTACTAGGCCTAGATACGCAGTATTTT | CASSRQGVLGLDTQYF
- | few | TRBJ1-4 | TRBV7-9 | TGTGCCAGCAGCTTACACGCAGGCGAGGATGAAAAACTGTTTTTT | CASSLHAGEDEKLFF
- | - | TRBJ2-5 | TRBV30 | TGTGCCTGGAGGGTGAGGGCGACAGAGACCCAGTACTTC | CAWRVRATETQYF
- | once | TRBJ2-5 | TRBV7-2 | TGTGCCAGCAGCTTAGGGTTGTTGGTAGCGGCAGAGACCCAGTACTTC | CASSLGLLVAAETQYF
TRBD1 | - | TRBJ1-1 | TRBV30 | TGTGCCTGGAGTGTAAAGGGGGCGAATACTGAAGCTTTCTTT | CAWSVKGANTEAFF
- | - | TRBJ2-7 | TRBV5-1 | TGCGCCAGCAGCTTGGAAGGAATTCAGTACTTC | CASSLEGIQYF
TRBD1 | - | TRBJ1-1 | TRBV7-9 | TGTGCCAGCAGCTCTACAGGGGGCTTTTGGAACACTGAAGCTTTCTTT | CASSSTGGFWNTEAFF
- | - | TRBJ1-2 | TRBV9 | TGTGCCAGCACCTCAGGGGATCGTGGCTACACCTTC | CASTSGDRGYTF
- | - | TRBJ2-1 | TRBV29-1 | TGCAGCGTTGAAGGGGCTCCACGCTCTCCCAATGAGCAGTTCTTC | CSVEGAPRSPNEQFF
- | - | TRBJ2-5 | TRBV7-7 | TGTGCTAGCAGTTCTCGTCCCCGCGGCCCTTCACAAGAGACCCAGTACTTC | CASSSRPRGPSQETQYF
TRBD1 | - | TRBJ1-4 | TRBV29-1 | TGCAGCGGGGGACAGGTGCTTAATGAAAAACTGTTTTTT | CSGGQVLNEKLFF
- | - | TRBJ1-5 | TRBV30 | TGTGCCTGGAGTGGGACGGCCCCCCCCCAGCATTTT | CAWSGTAPPQHF
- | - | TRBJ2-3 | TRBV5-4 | TGTGCCAGCAGCATAAGCACAGATACGCAGTATTTT | CASSISTDTQYF
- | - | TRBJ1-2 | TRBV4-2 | TGTGCCAGCAGCCAAGTAGTATCCTCCTATGGCTACACCTTC | CASSQVVSSYGYTF
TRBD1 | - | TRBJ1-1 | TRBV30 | TGTGCCTGGAGTGCCGGGACAGCGAACACTGAAGCTTTCTTT | CAWSAGTANTEAFF
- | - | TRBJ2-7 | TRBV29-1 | TGCAGCGTCGAGACATCAACTCCCTACGAGCAGTACTTC | CSVETSTPYEQYF